The TCR beta chain under discussion was sequenced for a study of shared clonotypes between healthy human individuals. Naivety among CD8 cells was defined by CD45RO negativity and positive CCR7 selection, thereby excluding terminally differentiated effector memory CD45RA+ cells. TCRdb's table, derived via immunoSEQ multiplex PCR, lists solely in-frame clones and lacks some. The top ten clones hold under 2% of a sample with some 2,100,000 clones, under 95% of them seen once. This clonotype was obtained from a man aged 18-30 years in good health. Some clones in this sample may be carry-over from other donors' samples. The sample consisted of naive CD8+ T cells from PBMCs.

The CDR3: CATSPRPGQVGEKLFF. The CDR3 nucleotides are TGTGCCACCAGCCCCCGACCCGGGCAGGTGGGTGAAAAACTGTTTTTT. This rearrangement joins TRBV15 to TRBJ1-4; D is uncertain. CDR1 is LNHNV, CDR2 YYDKDF, per germline (reference sequence). V lost 5 bases, J lost 7 bases, and 20 bases lay in between. The CDR3 length is 16 residues.